This TCR beta chain was documented in a study of TIL therapy for anti-PD-1-resistant metastatic lung cancer. The time point is: pre-treatment sample, taken before nivolumab and TIL therapy. This was the immunoSEQ v3 assay. This table comes from immunoSEQ multiplex PCR, and its TCRdb copy is limited to in-frame clones, with some not included. The sample lists some 60,000 clones; 70% to 75% were seen once. The CDR3 spans 15 residues. V lost 2 bases and J lost 3, with 13 bases in between. Germline CDR1 LGHNA, CDR2 YNFKEQ. The sequence was obtained from a person between 25 and 80 years old with non-small cell lung cancer. The rearrangement joins TRBV4-2 to TRBJ1-2; maybe TRBD1 (5 bases). The source was blood, collected at baseline. The CDR3 DNA is TGTGCCAGCAGCCAACTTGGGACGGAACACTATGGCTACACCTTC. Translating it yields CASSQLGTEHYGYTF.